This T cell receptor (beta chain) was profiled in a study of shared clonotypes between healthy human individuals. The CDR3 is 15 residues long. Trimming removed 5 bases from V and 3 bases from J, with 14 bases in between. Germline V gives CDR1 MDHEN, CDR2 SYDVKM. Libraries were prepared by immunoSEQ multiplex PCR; TCRdb keeps only in-frame clonotypes and omits some of them. This table holds over a million clones, 95% to 99% found once. Sequencing was done on a sample of naive CD4+ T cells sorted from blood. This sample's subset: CD45RA+ positively selected. The sequence came from a young man in good health. This chain links TRBV28 with TRBJ1-5; TRBD1 is a possible D gene (5 bases). CDR3 in DNA: TGTGCCAGCAGTACCAGGGTTCTGTTCAATCAGCCCCAGCATTTT. Protein sequence: CASSTRVLFNQPQHF.